This is a list of T cell receptor beta chains from one sample in a study of identical twins. TCRdb independently ran MiXCR on the 5' RACE reads; one entry per CDR3 protein. The sample lists 1.5 million to 2 million distinct CDR3 sequences, around 33% seen once, with roughly 0.3% in the top ten. The sequenced sample was cord blood. These receptors were collected from a newborn girl in good health. Both conserved end residues are part of each CDR3. The order of the fields is J gene, V gene, D gene, clone size, CDR3 protein, CDR3 DNA. The D gene is left open where the match is weak. Size is stated for part of the rows, as once, few or many counts, or as a class when the clone is expanded.

TRBJ2-7,TRBV20-1,TRBD2,NA,CSAKRGSSYNEQYF,TGCAGTGCCAAGCGGGGGAGCTCCTACAATGAGCAGTACTTC
TRBJ1-2,TRBV4-1,NA,NA,CASSQDYPTGYGYTF,TGCGCCAGCAGCCAAGACTACCCGACAGGTTATGGCTACACCTTC
TRBJ2-2,TRBV20-1,TRBD2,few,CSARDSPLAGDIPTGELFF,TGCAGTGCTAGAGATTCGCCACTAGCGGGAGATATTCCCACCGGGGAGCTGTTTTTT
TRBJ2-7,TRBV28,NA,NA,CASTGRESSGPYEQYF,TGTGCCAGCACAGGAAGGGAGTCTTCGGGCCCCTACGAGCAGTACTTC
TRBJ2-7,TRBV21-1,NA,few,CASIKGGSSSYEQYF,TGTGCCAGCATCAAAGGGGGCTCCAGCTCCTACGAGCAGTACTTC
TRBJ1-1,TRBV20-1,TRBD1,NA,CSARDPREGARSNTEAFF,TGCAGTGCTAGAGATCCAAGGGAGGGGGCTCGGTCGAACACTGAAGCTTTCTTT
TRBJ2-7,TRBV12-3/TRBV12-4,NA,few,CASTRSTRDEQYF,TGTGCCAGCACTAGATCGACTCGTGACGAGCAGTACTTC
TRBJ2-7,TRBV12-3/TRBV12-4,NA,many,CASSWGFGYEQYF,TGTGCCAGCAGTTGGGGGTTCGGTTACGAGCAGTACTTC
TRBJ2-1,TRBV21-1,NA,NA,CASSKVAGYEQFF,TGTGCCAGCAGCAAAGTCGCAGGGTACGAGCAGTTCTTC
TRBJ2-5,TRBV15,TRBD2,NA,CAASKGGLAGSSIKTQYF,TGTGCCGCCAGCAAAGGGGGGCTAGCGGGGTCGTCGATAAAGACCCAGTACTTC
TRBJ2-7,TRBV9,TRBD2,NA,CASSVEAGANEQYF,TGTGCCAGCAGCGTAGAAGCGGGGGCCAATGAGCAGTACTTC
TRBJ2-1,TRBV6-5,TRBD2,NA,CGTSGRVNNEQFF,TGTGGGACTAGCGGGAGGGTCAACAATGAGCAGTTCTTC
TRBJ1-2,TRBV29-1,NA,NA,CSVEKTTNYGYTF,TGCAGCGTTGAAAAGACGACAAACTATGGCTACACCTTC
TRBJ2-5,TRBV12-3/TRBV12-4,TRBD1,few,CASSLGTRDSQYF,TGTGCCAGCAGTTTAGGAACCCGGGACAGCCAGTACTTC
TRBJ2-7,TRBV6-6,NA,many,CASSRPDYEQYF,TGTGCCAGCAGCCGCCCCGACTACGAGCAGTACTTC
TRBJ2-7,TRBV12-3/TRBV12-4,NA,many,CASSFRVYEQYF,TGTGCCAGCAGCTTCAGGGTTTACGAGCAGTACTTC
TRBJ2-4,TRBV4-2,TRBD2,few,CASSQVVGGSGQYF,TGTGCCAGCAGCCAAGTTGTCGGCGGGAGCGGGCAGTACTTC
TRBJ1-5,TRBV19,NA,NA,CASERGGNQPQHF,TGTGCCAGTGAACGGGGCGGCAATCAGCCCCAGCATTTT
TRBJ2-1,TRBV30,NA,NA,CAWSARGAGYNEQFF,TGTGCCTGGAGTGCACGGGGGGCAGGGTACAATGAGCAGTTCTTC
TRBJ1-3,TRBV4-1,NA,NA,CASSPIGRISGSTIYF,TGCGCCAGCAGCCCTATCGGACGGATCTCTGGAAGCACCATATATTTT
TRBJ2-4,TRBV7-2,NA,NA,CASSRQTPLAKNIQYF,TGTGCCAGCAGCCGCCAGACCCCCTTAGCCAAAAACATTCAGTACTTC
TRBJ2-3,TRBV12-3/TRBV12-4,NA,few,CASRRAADTQYF,TGTGCCAGCAGGCGGGCTGCAGATACGCAGTATTTT
TRBJ2-5,TRBV5-4,TRBD2,NA,CASSSPGLQETQYF,TGTGCCAGCAGCTCCCCGGGACTACAAGAGACCCAGTACTTC
TRBJ2-7,TRBV10-3,TRBD2,NA,CAIKWEGSYNEQYF,TGTGCCATCAAATGGGAGGGCTCCTACAATGAGCAGTACTTC
TRBJ1-2,TRBV5-1,NA,NA,CASSLGLPANYGYTF,TGCGCCAGCAGCTTGGGACTCCCGGCTAACTATGGCTACACCTTC
TRBJ2-5,TRBV20-1,NA,many,CSAHDVQETQYF,TGCAGTGCCCACGACGTCCAAGAGACCCAGTACTTC
TRBJ2-3,TRBV5-1,NA,NA,CASFRGLPQADTQYF,TGCGCCAGCTTTAGGGGACTCCCCCAGGCAGATACGCAGTATTTT
TRBJ2-3,TRBV2,TRBD1,NA,CASTDRGPNTQYF,TGTGCCAGCACAGACAGGGGGCCGAATACGCAGTATTTT
TRBJ2-1,TRBV12-3/TRBV12-4,TRBD2,few,CASSGGTSGGYNEQFF,TGTGCCAGCAGTGGCGGGACTAGCGGGGGTTACAATGAGCAGTTCTTC
TRBJ1-2,TRBV20-1,NA,many,CSARPSNYGYTF,TGCAGTGCCAGGCCCTCTAACTATGGCTACACCTTC
TRBJ2-5,TRBV28,TRBD2,NA,CASSPQGLIRGVQYF,TGTGCCAGCAGTCCACAAGGACTCATCCGGGGGGTGCAGTACTTC
TRBJ2-5,TRBV7-9,TRBD1,NA,CASRRLGGQVKETQYF,TGTGCCAGCCGCAGGTTGGGGGGACAGGTAAAGGAGACCCAGTACTTC